Below are 5 T cell receptor beta chains sequenced from a single sample in a study of cytomegalovirus exposure and HLA in healthy donors. In the PCR, 60 Vbeta and 13 Jbeta primers were used. Method: immunoSEQ multiplex PCR; TCRdb's copy keeps in-frame clones and lacks some. This table holds hundreds of thousands of clones, more than 65% found once. What was sequenced was PBMCs. These TCRs come from a man aged 18 to 29 in good health and CMV-seronegative.

A few counts support this clone. J is TRBJ2-7 and V is TRBV7-9; tentatively, D is TRBD1 (7 bases). Germline-derived CDR1 and CDR2 are SEHNR and FQNEAQ (reference sequence). V gave up 4 bases and J gave up 6 bases, with 13 bases separating them. The CDR3 is 13 residues long. In DNA, the CDR3 is TGTGCCAGCAGCTATCGACAGGGAGGCGAGCAGTACTTC. This gives the protein CASSYRQGGEQYF.

The V and J genes are TRBV7-3 and TRBJ2-3; D uncertain. CDR1 is SGHTA and CDR2 is FQGTGA in the germline V gene. This CDR3 spans 13 amino acids. V was pared by 2 bases and J by 6 bases, with 9 bases between. CDR3 coding DNA: TGTGCCAGCAGCTTAGCTAGAAGGGATACGCAGTATTTT. This codes for CASSLARRDTQYF.

This chain joins TRBV4-2 and TRBJ2-5; tentative D call: TRBD2 (5 bases). The V end lost 3 bases, the J end lost 3 bases, and 20 bases lay between the germline ends. Germline V gene sequence: CDR1 LGHNA, CDR2 YNFKEQ. The CDR3 is made up of 17 amino acids. The CDR3 is CASSHERDGRSKETQYF. The CDR3 bases are TGTGCCAGCAGCCATGAACGGGATGGAAGGTCCAAAGAGACCCAGTACTTC.

The rearrangement links TRBV2 to TRBJ1-5; no firm D call. V gave up 4 bases and J gave up 10 bases, with 14 bases separating them. The CDR3 consists of 13 residues. Germline lookup yields CDR1 SNHLY and CDR2 FYNNEI. The CDR3 spells CASSVGVSGPQHF. CDR3 nucleotide sequence: TGTGCCAGCAGTGTCGGGGTCAGTGGTCCCCAGCATTTT.

This clone was seen a few times. V gene TRBV6-1 combines with J gene TRBJ2-7; TRBD1 agrees at 11 bases. Germline V lookup: CDR1 MNHNS, CDR2 SASEGT. The CDR3 totals 15 residues. The V and J ends lost 2 bases and 2 bases, in that order; junction bases with no gene match: 2. The CDR3 nucleotides are TGTGCCAGCAGTGAACCGGGACAGGGGGCCTACGAGCAGTACTTC. This sequence encodes CASSEPGQGAYEQYF.